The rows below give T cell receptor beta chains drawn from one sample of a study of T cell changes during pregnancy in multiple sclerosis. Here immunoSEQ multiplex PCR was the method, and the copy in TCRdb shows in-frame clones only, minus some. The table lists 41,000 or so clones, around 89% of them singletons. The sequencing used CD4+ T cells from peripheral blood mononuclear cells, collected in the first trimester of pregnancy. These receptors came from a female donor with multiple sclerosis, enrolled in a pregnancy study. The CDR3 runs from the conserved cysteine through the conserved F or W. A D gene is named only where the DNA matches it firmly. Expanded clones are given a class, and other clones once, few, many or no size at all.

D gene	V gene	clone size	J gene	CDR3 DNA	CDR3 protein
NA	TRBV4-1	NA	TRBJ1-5	TGCGCCAGCAGCCAACCTACAGGCAATCAGCCCCAGCATTTT	CASSQPTGNQPQHF
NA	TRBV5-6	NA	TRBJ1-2	TGTGCCAGCAGCTTGGTTTCCGGGTTCGGCTACACCTTC	CASSLVSGFGYTF
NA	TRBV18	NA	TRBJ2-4	TGTGCCAGCTCACCGGCCGGCGGACTAGCCAAAAACATTCAGTACTTC	CASSPAGGLAKNIQYF
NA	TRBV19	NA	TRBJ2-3	TGTGCCAGTAGTCCCGACCCGCGGACAGATACGCAGTATTTT	CASSPDPRTDTQYF
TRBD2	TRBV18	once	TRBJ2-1	TGTGCCAGCTCACAAAATAGCGGGGATGAGCAGTTCTTC	CASSQNSGDEQFF
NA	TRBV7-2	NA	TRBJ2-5	TGTGCCAGCAGCTTATTTGGGGGGGAGACCCAGTACTTC	CASSLFGGETQYF
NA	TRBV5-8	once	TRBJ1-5	TGTGCCACTAGAGACGTCGGGGGGGAAGTGGGTCAGCCCCAGCATTTT	CATRDVGGEVGQPQHF
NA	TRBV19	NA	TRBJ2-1	TGTGCCAGTAGTCGGACCAGCGGCCTATACAATGAGCAGTTCTTC	CASSRTSGLYNEQFF
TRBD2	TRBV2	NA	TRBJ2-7	TGTGCCAGCAGGACGGGACTAGCGGGGAAAGAGCAGTACTTC	CASRTGLAGKEQYF
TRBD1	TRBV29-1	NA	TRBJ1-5	TGCAGCGTTGGTGGGGGGACAGGAGATGGAGGGCCCCAGCATTTT	CSVGGGTGDGGPQHF
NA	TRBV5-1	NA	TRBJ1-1	TGCGCCAGCAGCTTAGGGACACTCACTGAAGCTTTCTTT	CASSLGTLTEAFF
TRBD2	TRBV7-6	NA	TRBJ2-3	TGTGCCAGCAGCTTAATTTCGCTAGCGGGAGGTCAAGATACGCAGTATTTT	CASSLISLAGGQDTQYF
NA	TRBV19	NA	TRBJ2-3	TGTGCCAGTAGTCTCCGACAGAGCACAGATACGCAGTATTTT	CASSLRQSTDTQYF
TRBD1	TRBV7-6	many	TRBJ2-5	TGTGCCAGCAGCTCCAGGACAGGTCAAGTGACCCAGTACTTC	CASSSRTGQVTQYF
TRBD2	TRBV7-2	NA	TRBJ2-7	TGTGCCAGCAGCTTAGGGGGCGGGAGGGGCTACGAGCAGTACTTC	CASSLGGGRGYEQYF
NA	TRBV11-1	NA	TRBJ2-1	TGTGCCAGCAGCTTAAATCCGGGGAAAGATGAGCAGTTCTTC	CASSLNPGKDEQFF
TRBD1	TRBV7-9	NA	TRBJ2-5	TGTGCCAGCAGCACGCTGACAGGGGGCGAAGAGACCCAGTACTTC	CASSTLTGGEETQYF
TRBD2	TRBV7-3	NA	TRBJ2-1	TGTGCCAGCAGCTCGACCAAGACTAGCGGGATGGACAATGAGCAGTTCTTC	CASSSTKTSGMDNEQFF
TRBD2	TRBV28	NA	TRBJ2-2	TGTGCCAGCATACTAGCGGGAGGGCCGGGCGGGGAGCTGTTTTTT	CASILAGGPGGELFF
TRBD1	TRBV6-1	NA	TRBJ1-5	TGTGCCAGCAGAGCGACAGGGGGACGCAATCAGCCCCAGCATTTT	CASRATGGRNQPQHF
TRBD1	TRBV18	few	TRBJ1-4	TGTGCCAGCTCAGCCGGGACAGGGAACGAAAAACTGTTTTTT	CASSAGTGNEKLFF
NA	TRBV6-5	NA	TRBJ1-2	TGTGCCAGCAGTTACTCGGGGGCAGGTGGCTACACCTTC	CASSYSGAGGYTF
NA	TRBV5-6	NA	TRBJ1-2	TGTGCCAGCAGCATCATGGGGCCCTATGGCTACACCTTC	CASSIMGPYGYTF
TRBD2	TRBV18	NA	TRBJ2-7	TGTGCCAGCTCAGTTATGGGACTAGCGGGCAAGTCCTACGAGCAGTACTTC	CASSVMGLAGKSYEQYF
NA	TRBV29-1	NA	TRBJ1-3	TGCAGCGTTGAAGATCCAGGGGGAAACACCATATATTTT	CSVEDPGGNTIYF
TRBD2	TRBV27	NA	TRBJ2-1	TGTGCCAGCAGTTCCAGACTAGCGGGGACCAATGAGCAGTTCTTC	CASSSRLAGTNEQFF
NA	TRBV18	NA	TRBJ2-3	TGTGCCAGCTCACCAAGACAGAGCGACACAGATACGCAGTATTTT	CASSPRQSDTDTQYF
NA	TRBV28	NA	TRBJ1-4	TGTGCCAGCAGTTCGTCAGGGGTAAGGGAAAAACTGTTTTTT	CASSSSGVREKLFF
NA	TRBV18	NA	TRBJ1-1	TGTGCCAGCTCACCACGCGGTCTAGTCACTGAAGCTTTCTTT	CASSPRGLVTEAFF
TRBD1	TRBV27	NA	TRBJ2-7	TGTGCCAGCAGTATATCAGGGGGCGTTCTTTGGCACGAGCAGTACTTC	CASSISGGVLWHEQYF
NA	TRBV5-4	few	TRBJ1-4	TGTGCCAGCAGCGACAGGCGAACTAATGAAAAACTGTTTTTT	CASSDRRTNEKLFF
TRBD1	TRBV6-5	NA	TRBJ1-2	TGTGCCAGCAGCGACAGGGGTGATTCGGGGGGCTACACCTTC	CASSDRGDSGGYTF
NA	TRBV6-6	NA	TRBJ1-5	TGTGCCAGCAGTTCATCTGGAAGGAGAGGTCAGCCCCAGCATTTT	CASSSSGRRGQPQHF
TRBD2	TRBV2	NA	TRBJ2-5	TGTGCCAGCAGGTCCCTAGCGGGATTGATTTTCCAAGAGACCCAGTACTTC	CASRSLAGLIFQETQYF
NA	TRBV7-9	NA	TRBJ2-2	TGTGCCAGCAGCTTACTCTCCGGTACCGGGGAGCTGTTTTTT	CASSLLSGTGELFF
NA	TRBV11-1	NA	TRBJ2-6	TGTGCCAGCAGCTTAGGCGGGAAAGTCCTGACTTTC	CASSLGGKVLTF
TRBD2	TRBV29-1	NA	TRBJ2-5	TGCAGCGTAGCCGGGACTAGCGGGAGCTTCCAAGAGACCCAGTACTTC	CSVAGTSGSFQETQYF
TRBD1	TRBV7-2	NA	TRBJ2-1	TGTGCCAGCAGCCCCCCCGGGACAGGGGTCAATGAGCAGTTCTTC	CASSPPGTGVNEQFF
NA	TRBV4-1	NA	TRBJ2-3	TGCGCCAGCAGCCAAGATCGACAGACTCTCACAGATACGCAGTATTTT	CASSQDRQTLTDTQYF
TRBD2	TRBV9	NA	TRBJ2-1	TGTGCCAGCAGCGTAGGGTTAGCGGGAAACTCCTACAATGAGCAGTTCTTC	CASSVGLAGNSYNEQFF
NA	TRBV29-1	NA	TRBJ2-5	TGCAGCGTCGAACCCGGGGGAGCGGAGACCCAGTACTTC	CSVEPGGAETQYF
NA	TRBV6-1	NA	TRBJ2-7	TGTGCCAGCAGTGAAGCGCTAGCTGGAGCCTACGAGCAGTACTTC	CASSEALAGAYEQYF
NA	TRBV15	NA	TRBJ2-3	TGTGCCACCAGTTGGCGGTCAGATACGCAGTATTTT	CATSWRSDTQYF
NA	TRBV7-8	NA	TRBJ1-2	TGTGCCAGCAGCGTCAGGGACTATGGCTACACCTTC	CASSVRDYGYTF
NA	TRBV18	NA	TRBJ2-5	TGTGCCAGCTCACCCCACAGCCAAGAGACCCAGTACTTC	CASSPHSQETQYF
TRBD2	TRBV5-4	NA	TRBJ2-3	TGTGCCAGCAGCCGTAGCGGGGCTAGCACAGATACGCAGTATTTT	CASSRSGASTDTQYF
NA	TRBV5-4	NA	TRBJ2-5	TGTGCCAGCAGCCCGAAACCTCGGCAAGGGGTGCAAGAGACCCAGTACTTC	CASSPKPRQGVQETQYF
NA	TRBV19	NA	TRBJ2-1	TGTGCCAGTAGTAAAGGGGGAGGGCTCTACAATGAGCAGTTCTTC	CASSKGGGLYNEQFF